The rows below give T cell receptor beta chains drawn from one sample of a study of CD8+CD57+ T cells in acquired aplastic anemia. TCRdb itself ran the reads through MiXCR, one entry per CDR3 protein. The sample shows some 150,000 distinct CDR3 sequences, 41% of them seen only once. The sequenced sample consisted of sorted CD4+, CD8+, or CD8+CD57+ T cells (not recorded which) from PBMCs. The receptors stem from a human donor in good health, serving as a control. Both conserved end residues are part of each CDR3. A D gene is named only where the DNA matches it firmly. Clone size is not always given. Where it is, it says once, few, many or a class for expanded clones.

D	V	size	J	CDR3	DNA
NA	TRBV4-2	few	TRBJ2-7	CASSDRAGSDERYF	TGTGCCAGCAGCGACCGGGCCGGGTCCGACGAGCGGTACTTC
NA	TRBV19	many	TRBJ1-1	CASGFSGGIEAFF	TGTGCCAGTGGATTCTCCGGGGGGATTGAAGCTTTCTTT
NA	TRBV30	NA	TRBJ1-6	CAWSGGGLTGVNSPLHF	TGTGCCTGGAGTGGAGGTGGATTAACGGGGGTTAATTCACCCCTCCACTTT
NA	TRBV20-1	NA	TRBJ1-2	CSARIGNNYGYTF	TGCAGTGCTAGGATCGGCAACAACTATGGCTACACCTTC
TRBD2	TRBV4-1	many	TRBJ2-1	CASSQAGLVRDNEQFF	TGCGCCAGCAGCCAAGCGGGACTAGTGCGGGACAATGAGCAGTTCTTC
NA	TRBV24-1	NA	TRBJ2-2	CATEGYGELFF	TGTGCCACCGAGGGATACGGGGAGCTGTTTTTT
TRBD2	TRBV20-1	NA	TRBJ2-1	CSAERGNEQFF	TGCAGTGCTGAGCGGGGCAATGAGCAGTTCTTC
NA	TRBV19	many	TRBJ2-6	CASSLRAAGANVLTF	TGTGCCAGTAGTCTCAGGGCAGCTGGGGCCAACGTCCTGACTTTC
TRBD1	TRBV19	NA	TRBJ1-4	CASSEGQGFEKLFF	TGTGCCAGTAGCGAGGGACAGGGGTTTGAAAAACTGTTTTTT
TRBD1	TRBV2	once	TRBJ1-2	CASSGQGDGYTF	TGTGCCAGCAGTGGGCAGGGGGATGGCTACACCTTC
TRBD2	TRBV7-2	NA	TRBJ2-7	CASSPGLAGTEQYF	TGTGCCAGCAGCCCAGGACTAGCGGGGACCGAGCAGTACTTC
TRBD1	TRBV5-1	NA	TRBJ2-7	CASSPGQAGSYEQYF	TGCGCCAGCAGTCCAGGACAGGCAGGCTCCTACGAGCAGTACTTC
TRBD2	TRBV29-1	many	TRBJ2-1	CSVEGALAGVSGEQFF	TGCAGCGTTGAAGGTGCCCTAGCGGGAGTATCTGGTGAGCAGTTCTTC
NA	TRBV5-4	many	TRBJ2-7	CASSLEGVVSYEQYF	TGTGCCAGCAGCTTAGAAGGAGTGGTGTCCTACGAGCAGTACTTC
NA	TRBV5-6	NA	TRBJ1-1	CASSFVEGDTEAFF	TGTGCCAGCAGTTTCGTTGAGGGGGACACTGAAGCTTTCTTT
NA	TRBV29-1	NA	TRBJ2-3	CSVSRGSDTQYF	TGCAGCGTGAGCCGGGGCTCAGATACGCAGTATTTT
NA	TRBV2	NA	TRBJ2-3	CASRNGWDTDTQYF	TGTGCCAGCAGAAACGGGTGGGACACAGATACGCAGTATTTT
TRBD1	TRBV10-3	many	TRBJ1-1	CAISYDRGTEAFF	TGTGCCATCAGTTACGACAGGGGCACTGAAGCTTTCTTT
TRBD1	TRBV20-1	many	TRBJ1-6	CSARDLRGQANYNSPLHF	TGCAGTGCTAGAGATCTTCGGGGACAGGCGAATTATAATTCACCCCTCCACTTT
NA	TRBV14	few	TRBJ1-3	CASSQVGGQDSGNTIYF	TGTGCCAGCAGCCAAGTCGGGGGGCAAGACTCTGGAAACACCATATATTTT
NA	TRBV29-1	NA	TRBJ1-3	CSVAGPGNTIYF	TGCAGCGTTGCGGGTCCCGGAAACACCATATATTTT
TRBD1	TRBV20-1	many	TRBJ1-6	CSASHQTGGSLTLHF	TGCAGTGCTTCCCACCAGACAGGGGGATCCTTAACCCTCCACTTT
NA	TRBV7-9	few	TRBJ1-2	CASSGYQTQNYGYTF	TGTGCCAGCAGCGGATACCAGACACAAAACTATGGCTACACCTTC
NA	TRBV2	NA	TRBJ2-5	CASRTGRQETQYF	TGTGCCAGCAGGACAGGGAGGCAAGAGACCCAGTACTTC
NA	TRBV10-3	NA	TRBJ2-1	CAISASREQFF	TGTGCCATCAGTGCATCAAGGGAGCAGTTCTTC
NA	TRBV5-1	NA	TRBJ2-1	CASSLRGISGTYNEQFF	TGCGCCAGCAGCTTGAGAGGTATCAGTGGCACCTACAATGAGCAGTTCTTC
TRBD2	TRBV11-1	once	TRBJ2-6	CASSSTSVGTSGANVLTF	TGTGCCAGCAGCTCGACTAGCGTAGGTACCTCTGGGGCCAACGTCCTGACTTTC
TRBD1	TRBV7-3	NA	TRBJ1-2	CASRPDRVRGESSMGYTF	TGTGCCAGCAGACCTGACAGGGTGAGAGGTGAATCCTCTATGGGCTACACCTTC
NA	TRBV6-1	many	TRBJ2-7	CASRRGPTYEQYF	TGTGCCAGCAGAAGGGGACCGACCTACGAGCAGTACTTC
NA	TRBV29-1	NA	TRBJ1-2	CSVVERNYGYTF	TGCAGCGTTGTTGAGAGAAACTATGGCTACACCTTC
TRBD1	TRBV7-8	many	TRBJ2-7	CASSPTGGASYEQYF	TGTGCCAGCAGCCCTACAGGGGGCGCCTCCTACGAGCAGTACTTC
TRBD2	TRBV9	many	TRBJ2-1	CASGLAGVAYNEQFF	TGTGCCAGCGGACTAGCGGGAGTTGCCTACAATGAGCAGTTCTTC
NA	TRBV7-2	NA	TRBJ2-5	CASSQRQNPYQETQYF	TGTGCCAGCAGTCAACGACAGAACCCGTACCAAGAGACCCAGTACTTC
TRBD1	TRBV24-1	many	TRBJ1-2	CATSGAGTGVLGGYTF	TGTGCCACCAGTGGCGCTGGGACAGGCGTCCTGGGGGGCTACACCTTC